The source of this T cell receptor beta chain is a study of shared clonotypes between healthy human individuals. Points from the study as a whole: The genetic and exposure-history diversity represented was limited by few donors. Generation probability values for non-shared clonotypes were lower than those for clonotypes shared by all four donors. Among the subsets, naive ones generally showed larger estimated richness than memory ones.

At a deep level, the assay was run. Sequenced by immunoSEQ multiplex PCR; TCRdb stores in-frame clones only, minus some. Of hundreds of thousands of clones listed, approximately 95% were seen once; the top ten hold around 0.11%. Positively selected for CCR7, the CD45RO-negative cells used as naive CD8 cells excluded terminally differentiated effector memory CD45RA+ cells. Germline assignment: CDR1 SNHLY and CDR2 FYNNEI. This CDR3 region has 14 residues. V dropped 5 bases and J dropped 1 base, with 10 bases sitting between them. Of note for this clone: Its antigen is undetermined.

Sequencing used naive CD8+ T cells sorted from blood. The sequence was collected from a woman in her twenties or thirties in good health. V is TRBV2 and J is TRBJ2-3; D is unclear. The CDR3 DNA reads TGTGCCAGCAGTCCCCCGAGTGGCACAGATACGCAGTATTTT. This translates into CASSPPSGTDTQYF.